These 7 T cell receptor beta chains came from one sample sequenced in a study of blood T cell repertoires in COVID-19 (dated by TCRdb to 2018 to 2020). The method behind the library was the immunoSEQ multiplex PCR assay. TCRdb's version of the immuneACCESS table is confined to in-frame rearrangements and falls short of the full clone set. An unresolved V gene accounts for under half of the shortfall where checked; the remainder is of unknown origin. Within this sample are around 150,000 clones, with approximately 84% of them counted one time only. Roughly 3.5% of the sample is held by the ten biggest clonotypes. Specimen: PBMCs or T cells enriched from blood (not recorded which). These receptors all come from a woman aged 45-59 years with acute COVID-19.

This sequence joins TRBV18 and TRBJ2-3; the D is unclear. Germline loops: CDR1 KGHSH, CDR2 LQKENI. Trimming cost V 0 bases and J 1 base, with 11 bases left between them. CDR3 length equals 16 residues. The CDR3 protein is CASSPPVAARTDTQYF. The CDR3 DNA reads TGTGCCAGCTCACCACCTGTAGCCGCCCGCACAGATACGCAGTATTTT. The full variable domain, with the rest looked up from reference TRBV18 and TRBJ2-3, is NAGVMQNPRHLVRRRGQEARLRCSPMKGHSHVYWYRQLPEEGLKFMVYLQKENIIDESGMPKERFSAEFPKEGPSILRIQQVVRGDSAAYFCASSPPVAARTDTQYFGPGTRLTVL.

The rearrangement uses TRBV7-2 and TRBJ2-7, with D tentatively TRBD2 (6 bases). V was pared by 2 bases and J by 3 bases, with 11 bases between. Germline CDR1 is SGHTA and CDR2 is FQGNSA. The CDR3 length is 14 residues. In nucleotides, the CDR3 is TGTGCCAGCAGCTTATCTAGCGCAAACTACGAGCAGTACTTC. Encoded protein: CASSLSSANYEQYF. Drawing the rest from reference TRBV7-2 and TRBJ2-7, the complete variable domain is GAGVSQSPSNKVTEKGKDVELRCDPISGHTALYWYRQSLGQGLEFLIYFQGNSAPDKSGLPSDRFSAERTGGSVSTLTIQRTQQEDSAVYLCASSLSSANYEQYFGPGTRLTVT.

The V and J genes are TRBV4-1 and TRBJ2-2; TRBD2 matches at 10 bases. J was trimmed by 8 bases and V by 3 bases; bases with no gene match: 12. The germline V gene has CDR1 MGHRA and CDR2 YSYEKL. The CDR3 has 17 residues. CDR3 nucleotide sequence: TGCGCCAGCAGCCACCGTGGGAGCGGGAGGGCCGAAGGGGAGCTGTTTTTT. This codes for CASSHRGSGRAEGELFF.

The CDR3: CASSIQSGGTEAFF. The CDR3 DNA follows: TGTGCCAGTAGTATCCAATCGGGGGGCACTGAAGCTTTCTTT. The V call is TRBV19, the J call TRBJ1-1, with D possibly being TRBD1 (5 bases). Germline V lookup: CDR1 LNHDA, CDR2 SQIVND (reference sequence). CDR3 length equals 14 residues. V was shortened by 3 bases and J by 4 bases, with 12 bases between the two germline ends.

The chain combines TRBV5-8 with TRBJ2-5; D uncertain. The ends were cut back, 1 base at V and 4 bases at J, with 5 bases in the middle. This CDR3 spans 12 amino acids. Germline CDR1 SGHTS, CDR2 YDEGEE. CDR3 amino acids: CASSLRAETQYF. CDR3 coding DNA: TGTGCCAGCAGCTTGAGAGCAGAGACCCAGTACTTC.

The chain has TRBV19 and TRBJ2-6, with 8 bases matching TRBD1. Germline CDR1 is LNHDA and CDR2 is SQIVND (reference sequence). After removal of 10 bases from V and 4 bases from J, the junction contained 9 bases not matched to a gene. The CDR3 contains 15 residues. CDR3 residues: CATHQGARGANVLTF. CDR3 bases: TGTGCCACCCATCAGGGGGCGAGGGGGGCCAACGTCCTGACTTTC.

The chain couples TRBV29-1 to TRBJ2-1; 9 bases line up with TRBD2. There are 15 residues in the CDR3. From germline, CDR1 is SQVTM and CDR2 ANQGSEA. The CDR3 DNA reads TGCATCGCGGCCGGGCGGGAGGGTTCCTACAATGAGCAGTTCTTC. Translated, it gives CIAAGREGSYNEQFF.